The sequence of this TCR beta chain was determined in a study of T cell changes during pregnancy in multiple sclerosis. Measured with immunoSEQ multiplex PCR; TCRdb has only the in-frame clones, and not every one. The data contain approximately 52,000 clones, over 80% of them singletons. Sequencing used CD4+ T cells from peripheral blood mononuclear cells, obtained in the second trimester of pregnancy. The TCR comes from a female donor in good health, enrolled as a control in a pregnancy study.

This chain's CDR3 is CASSLGGLAGPEQYF. The CDR3 DNA reads TGTGCCAGCAGCTTAGGAGGACTAGCGGGCCCCGAGCAGTACTTC. The genes are TRBV11-2 and TRBJ2-7, with TRBD2 identical over 11 bases. Germline CDR1 is SGHAT and CDR2 is FQNNGV. The ends lost 1 base at V and 6 bases at J; junction bases unmatched: 5. The CDR3 is made up of 15 amino acids.